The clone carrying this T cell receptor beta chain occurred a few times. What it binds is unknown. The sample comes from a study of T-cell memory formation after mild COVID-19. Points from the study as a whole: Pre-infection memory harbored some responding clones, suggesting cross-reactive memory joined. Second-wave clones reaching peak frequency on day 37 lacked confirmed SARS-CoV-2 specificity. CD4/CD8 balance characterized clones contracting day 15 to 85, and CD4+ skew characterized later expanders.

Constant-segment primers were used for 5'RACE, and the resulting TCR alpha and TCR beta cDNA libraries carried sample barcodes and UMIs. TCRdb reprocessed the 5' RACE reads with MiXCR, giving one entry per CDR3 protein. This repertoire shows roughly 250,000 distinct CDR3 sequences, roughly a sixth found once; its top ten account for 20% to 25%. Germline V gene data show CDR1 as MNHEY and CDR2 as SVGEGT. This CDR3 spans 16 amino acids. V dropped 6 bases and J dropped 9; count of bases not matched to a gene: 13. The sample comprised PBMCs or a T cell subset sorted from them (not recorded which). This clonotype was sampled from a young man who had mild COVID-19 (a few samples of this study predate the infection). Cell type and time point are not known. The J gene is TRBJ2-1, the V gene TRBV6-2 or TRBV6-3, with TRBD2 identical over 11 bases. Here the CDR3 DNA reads TGTGCCAGCAGCCGGGATAGCGGGGGGGCCTGGGGTGAGCAGTTCTTC. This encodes CASSRDSGGAWGEQFF.